This is a list of T cell receptor beta chains from one sample in a study of immune evolution from preneoplasia to lung adenocarcinoma. Profiled with immunoSEQ multiplex PCR; TCRdb holds only in-frame clones, not every one. Of approximately 9,500 clones in the sample, around 78% were seen once. Source material: FFPE minimally invasive lung adenocarcinoma tissue. All receptors come from a person aged 70 to 80 with lung adenocarcinoma. The CDR3 runs from the conserved cysteine through the conserved F or W. Each record gives: clone size, J gene, V gene, D gene, CDR3 DNA, CDR3 protein. D genes are given only for firm matches. Size tells how often a clone was seen (once, few, many) or the class of an expanded clone, and some rows leave it out.

clone_size: few
j_call: TRBJ2-7
v_call: TRBV9
d_call: NA
cdr3_nt: TGTGCCAGCACCCCCACAGGAATCTCCTCCGAGCAGTACTTC
cdr3_aa: CASTPTGISSEQYF

clone_size: NA
j_call: TRBJ2-3
v_call: TRBV2
d_call: NA
cdr3_nt: TGTGCCAGCAGTTCTCAAGGGTCTCGCACAGATACGCAGTATTTT
cdr3_aa: CASSSQGSRTDTQYF

clone_size: NA
j_call: TRBJ1-1
v_call: TRBV19
d_call: TRBD1
cdr3_nt: TGTGCCAGTAGTATTCAGGGGGCGAAAGCTGAAGCTTTCTTT
cdr3_aa: CASSIQGAKAEAFF

clone_size: NA
j_call: TRBJ1-1
v_call: TRBV7-9
d_call: TRBD1
cdr3_nt: TGTGCCAGCAGCTTAGGGACAGGGTCGAGAGCTTTCTTT
cdr3_aa: CASSLGTGSRAFF

clone_size: few
j_call: TRBJ2-5
v_call: TRBV7-9
d_call: NA
cdr3_nt: TGTGCCAGCAGCTCGCAAGAGACCCAGTACTTC
cdr3_aa: CASSSQETQYF

clone_size: NA
j_call: TRBJ1-1
v_call: TRBV5-1
d_call: NA
cdr3_nt: TGCGCCAGCAGCTTGGATGGGATGAACACTGAAGCTTTCTTT
cdr3_aa: CASSLDGMNTEAFF

clone_size: NA
j_call: TRBJ1-6
v_call: TRBV30
d_call: NA
cdr3_nt: TGTGCCTGGAGTGGGACTGACAATTCACCCCTCCACTTT
cdr3_aa: CAWSGTDNSPLHF

clone_size: NA
j_call: TRBJ2-5
v_call: TRBV28
d_call: NA
cdr3_nt: TGTGCCAGCAGCCCCCTCGGAGCTGGAGAGACCCAGTACTTC
cdr3_aa: CASSPLGAGETQYF

clone_size: NA
j_call: TRBJ2-1
v_call: TRBV5-1
d_call: NA
cdr3_nt: TGCGCCAGCAGCTTGGAGAGCTCCTACAATGAGCAGTTCTTC
cdr3_aa: CASSLESSYNEQFF

clone_size: NA
j_call: TRBJ1-2
v_call: TRBV6-1
d_call: NA
cdr3_nt: TGTGCCAGCAGTGAACTGTGGGAGGTGATCTATGGCTACACCTTC
cdr3_aa: CASSELWEVIYGYTF

clone_size: NA
j_call: TRBJ2-3
v_call: TRBV29-1
d_call: TRBD1
cdr3_nt: TGCAGCGTTGAAGGGGGGGGACAGGGGGTCCTAACAGATACGCAGTATTTT
cdr3_aa: CSVEGGGQGVLTDTQYF

clone_size: NA
j_call: TRBJ1-3
v_call: TRBV5-6
d_call: NA
cdr3_nt: TGTGCCAGCAGCCTCAGGGCCCCAGGACCCTCTGGAAACACCATATATTTT
cdr3_aa: CASSLRAPGPSGNTIYF

clone_size: NA
j_call: TRBJ2-3
v_call: TRBV12-5
d_call: NA
cdr3_nt: TGTGCTAGTGGTAGAGGACAGCCCACAGATACGCAGTATTTT
cdr3_aa: CASGRGQPTDTQYF

clone_size: NA
j_call: TRBJ2-1
v_call: TRBV9
d_call: TRBD2
cdr3_nt: TGTGCCAGCAGCGGTTTCCTAGCGGCCTACAATGAGCAGTTCTTC
cdr3_aa: CASSGFLAAYNEQFF

clone_size: NA
j_call: TRBJ2-1
v_call: TRBV11-2
d_call: NA
cdr3_nt: TGTGCCAGCAGCCCAAGACCTAGCCTATCGTACAATGAGCAGTTCTTC
cdr3_aa: CASSPRPSLSYNEQFF

clone_size: medium-sized
j_call: TRBJ1-6
v_call: TRBV27
d_call: NA
cdr3_nt: TGTGCCAGCAGTTACGACCATAATTCACCCCTCCACTTT
cdr3_aa: CASSYDHNSPLHF

clone_size: NA
j_call: TRBJ2-7
v_call: TRBV9
d_call: NA
cdr3_nt: TGTGCCAGCAGCGTTGAGAACGGGATCTCCTACGAGCAGTACTTC
cdr3_aa: CASSVENGISYEQYF

clone_size: NA
j_call: TRBJ1-1
v_call: TRBV21-1
d_call: NA
cdr3_nt: TGTGCCAGCATCCCAGCGGCTGTGACCCTTACCCCATTGAACACTGAAGCTTTCTTT
cdr3_aa: CASIPAAVTLTPLNTEAFF

clone_size: medium-sized
j_call: TRBJ2-2
v_call: TRBV7-9
d_call: NA
cdr3_nt: TGTGCCAGCAGTTCCGCGCGGCCAGGGAGATTGACCGGGGAGCTGTTTTTT
cdr3_aa: CASSSARPGRLTGELFF

clone_size: NA
j_call: TRBJ1-4
v_call: TRBV6-5
d_call: NA
cdr3_nt: TGTGCCAGCAGTACGGGGAGGGAAACTAATGAAAAACTGTTTTTT
cdr3_aa: CASSTGRETNEKLFF

clone_size: few
j_call: TRBJ1-4
v_call: TRBV7-9
d_call: NA
cdr3_nt: TGTGCCAGCAGCTTAGGTCGGGAAAAACTGTTTTTT
cdr3_aa: CASSLGREKLFF

clone_size: NA
j_call: TRBJ1-1
v_call: TRBV5-1
d_call: NA
cdr3_nt: TGCGCCAGCAGCGTCCGACAGAACACTGAAGCTTTCTTT
cdr3_aa: CASSVRQNTEAFF

clone_size: NA
j_call: TRBJ1-1
v_call: TRBV29-1
d_call: NA
cdr3_nt: TGCAGCGTTAGGGACGGCCACACTGAAGCTTTCTTT
cdr3_aa: CSVRDGHTEAFF